This T cell receptor beta chain is from a study of post-analysis software for immune sequencing data. Study in general: Relapsing-remitting, secondary progressive and progressive-relapsing forms of multiple sclerosis all featured among disease courses. Whole-study findings and limits: Roughly five TRBV segments, including TRBV5-6, TRBV5-1 and TRBV20-1, were more frequent in patients than controls.

In germline, CDR1 is MNHNS, CDR2 SASEGT. V lost 2 bases to trimming and J lost 5 bases, with 4 bases between them. The CDR3 loop spans 11 amino acids. Incorporated into the TCR beta cDNA libraries were unique molecular identifiers, which served to reduce PCR and sequencing biases. Each sample of 1 to 10 million input T cells yielded around 500,000 cDNA molecules, so each molecule approximated one T cell. TCRdb ran MiXCR on the PCR reads and lists one entry per CDR3 protein. The sample yields just over 250,000 distinct CDR3 sequences, about 38% seen once. Worth noting for this clonotype: The antigen is unknown.

The sequence was obtained from a girl under 18 with multiple sclerosis. This chain uses TRBV6-1 with TRBJ2-7; D gene unclear. The sequencing sample was made of blood. CDR3 in DNA: TGTGCCAGCAGTGAAATAGACGAGCAGTACTTC. It is translated as CASSEIDEQYF.